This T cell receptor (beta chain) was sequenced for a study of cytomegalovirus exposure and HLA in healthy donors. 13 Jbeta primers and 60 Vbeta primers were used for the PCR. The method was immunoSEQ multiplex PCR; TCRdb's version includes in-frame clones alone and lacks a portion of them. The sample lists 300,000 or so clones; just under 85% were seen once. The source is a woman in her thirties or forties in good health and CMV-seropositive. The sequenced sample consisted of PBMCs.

This CDR3 reads CASTTTRGDTEAFF. DNA for the CDR3: TGTGCCAGCACCACGACCAGGGGGGACACTGAAGCTTTCTTT. The chain uses TRBV7-2 and TRBJ1-1, with 7 bases identical to TRBD1. CDR3 length: 14 amino acids. From germline, CDR1 is SGHTA and CDR2 FQGNSA. The J segment lost 3 bases and the V segment lost 7 bases, leaving 8 bases of the junction unmatched.